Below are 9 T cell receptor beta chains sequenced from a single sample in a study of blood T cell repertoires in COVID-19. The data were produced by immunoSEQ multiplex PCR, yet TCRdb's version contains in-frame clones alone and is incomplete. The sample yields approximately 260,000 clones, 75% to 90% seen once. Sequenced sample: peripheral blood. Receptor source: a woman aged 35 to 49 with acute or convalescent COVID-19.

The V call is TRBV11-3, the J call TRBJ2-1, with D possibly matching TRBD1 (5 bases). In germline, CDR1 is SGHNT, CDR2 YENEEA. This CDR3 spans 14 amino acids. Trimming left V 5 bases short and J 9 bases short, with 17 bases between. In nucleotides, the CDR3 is TGTGCCAGCAGCCCCGCCCCCGTGGGGCGTGAGCAGTTCTTC. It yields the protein CASSPAPVGREQFF.

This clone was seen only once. The chain's CDR3 is CASSLESGVTDTQYF. In DNA form, the CDR3 reads TGCGCCAGCAGCTTGGAGTCGGGTGTTACAGATACGCAGTATTTT. The V and J genes are TRBV5-1 and TRBJ2-3; D ambiguous. The germline V gene has CDR1 SGHRS and CDR2 YFSETQ. This CDR3 is 15 amino acids long. V lost 0 bases, J lost 3 bases, and 11 bases lay in between.

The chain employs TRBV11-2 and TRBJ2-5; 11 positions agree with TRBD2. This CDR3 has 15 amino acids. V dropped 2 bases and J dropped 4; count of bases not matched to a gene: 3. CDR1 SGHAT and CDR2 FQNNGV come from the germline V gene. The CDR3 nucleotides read TGTGCCAGCAGCTTATCTAGCGGGGGGAGAGAGACCCAGTACTTC. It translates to CASSLSSGGRETQYF.

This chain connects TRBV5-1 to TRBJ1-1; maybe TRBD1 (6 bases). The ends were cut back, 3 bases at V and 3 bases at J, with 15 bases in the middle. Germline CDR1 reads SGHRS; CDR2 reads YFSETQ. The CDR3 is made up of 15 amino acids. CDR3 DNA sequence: TGCGCCAGCAGCTCTCTTAGGACAGAATACACTGAAGCTTTCTTT. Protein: CASSSLRTEYTEAFF.

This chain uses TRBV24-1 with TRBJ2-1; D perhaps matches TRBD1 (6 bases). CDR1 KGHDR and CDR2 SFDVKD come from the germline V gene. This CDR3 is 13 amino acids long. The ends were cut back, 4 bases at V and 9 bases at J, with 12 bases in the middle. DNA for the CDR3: TGTGCCACCAGTGACCCTACAGGGAGTGAGCAGTTCTTC. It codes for CATSDPTGSEQFF.

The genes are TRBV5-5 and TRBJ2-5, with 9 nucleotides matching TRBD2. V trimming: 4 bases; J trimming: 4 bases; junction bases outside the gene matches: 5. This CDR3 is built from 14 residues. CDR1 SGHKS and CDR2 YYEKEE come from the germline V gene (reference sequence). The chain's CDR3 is CASSGGGAGETQYF. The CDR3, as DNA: TGTGCCAGCAGCGGCGGGGGGGCCGGAGAGACCCAGTACTTC.

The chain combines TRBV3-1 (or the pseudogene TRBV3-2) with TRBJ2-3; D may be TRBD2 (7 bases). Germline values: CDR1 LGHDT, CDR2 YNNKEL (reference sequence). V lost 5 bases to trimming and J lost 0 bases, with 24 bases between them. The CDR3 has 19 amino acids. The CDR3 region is CASSGRRGAEKTSTDTQYF. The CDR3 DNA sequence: TGTGCCAGCAGCGGTCGTCGGGGGGCTGAGAAAACTAGCACAGATACGCAGTATTTT.

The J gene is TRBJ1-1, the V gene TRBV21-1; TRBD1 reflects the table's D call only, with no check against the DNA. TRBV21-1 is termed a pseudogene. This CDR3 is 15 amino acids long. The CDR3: CASSAKQGSNTEAFF. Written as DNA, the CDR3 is TGTGCCAGCAGCGCAAAACAGGGTTCGAACACTGAAGCTTTCTTT.

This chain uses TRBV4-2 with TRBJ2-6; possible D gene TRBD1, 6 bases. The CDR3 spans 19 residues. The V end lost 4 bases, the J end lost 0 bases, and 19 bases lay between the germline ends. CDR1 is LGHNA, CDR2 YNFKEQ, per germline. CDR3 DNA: TGTGCCAGCAGCCTGGATCAGGACAGTTTCTACTCTGGGGCCAACGTCCTGACTTTC. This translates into CASSLDQDSFYSGANVLTF.